These T cell receptor beta chains were read from a single sample in a study of T cell responses to AZD1222 COVID-19 vaccine. Measured with immunoSEQ multiplex PCR; TCRdb has only the in-frame clones, and not every one. The sample has some 96,000 clones; about 87% are singletons. Source: peripheral blood, taken on day 0 of MenACWY control vaccination. The receptors derive from an adult in good health. Both conserved end residues are part of each CDR3. D genes are given only for firm matches. Part of the rows lack a size; the others show once, few, many or a class for expanded clones.

clone_size | j_call | d_call | v_call | cdr3_nt | cdr3_aa
NA | TRBJ2-2 | TRBD2 | TRBV20-1 | TGCAGTGCTAGTCCGGCTAGCGGGGCCACCGGGGAGCTGTTTTTT | CSASPASGATGELFF
few | TRBJ2-5 | NA | TRBV3-1/TRBV3-2 | TGTGCCAGCAGCCAAATTTTTTGGGAGACCCAGTACTTC | CASSQIFWETQYF
NA | TRBJ1-5 | NA | TRBV28 | TGTGCCAGCAGTCGACAAGGACTTACCCAGCATTTT | CASSRQGLTQHF
NA | TRBJ2-1 | TRBD1 | TRBV10-3 | TGTGCCATCAGTCCGACAGGGGAAAATGAGCAGTTCTTC | CAISPTGENEQFF
NA | TRBJ2-3 | TRBD2 | TRBV20-1 | TGCAGTGCTAGTGGATTGCGGACTAGCGGGACAGATACGCAGTATTTT | CSASGLRTSGTDTQYF
NA | TRBJ2-3 | TRBD1 | TRBV4-3 | TGCGCCAGCAGCCAAGGCCCGGGACAGGGGACAGATACGCAGTATTTT | CASSQGPGQGTDTQYF
NA | TRBJ2-2 | NA | TRBV15 | TGTGCCACCAGCAGAAACAGGGACCCCGGGGAGCTGTTTTTT | CATSRNRDPGELFF
NA | TRBJ2-5 | NA | TRBV4-3 | TGCGCCAGCAGCCAAGATTGGGGGGAAGAGACCCAGTACTTC | CASSQDWGEETQYF
NA | TRBJ2-1 | NA | TRBV29-1 | TGCAGCGTTGTAGAGCAGGGCTTTAATATTGGGTACAATGAGCAGTTCTTC | CSVVEQGFNIGYNEQFF
few | TRBJ2-2 | NA | TRBV28 | TGTGCCGGTGGTTCCGGGGAGCTGTTTTTT | CAGGSGELFF
NA | TRBJ1-1 | TRBD1 | TRBV11-2 | TGTGCCAGCAGCCCCCGGGACAGCTACACTGAAGCTTTCTTT | CASSPRDSYTEAFF
NA | TRBJ1-1 | NA | TRBV5-1 | TGCGCCAGCAGCTTGGGTGGCAGGATCATGAACACTGAAGCTTTCTTT | CASSLGGRIMNTEAFF
NA | TRBJ2-3 | TRBD2 | TRBV7-2 | TGTGCCAGCAGCTTAGAAGGGACTAGCGGGAGGGGCACAGATACGCAGTATTTT | CASSLEGTSGRGTDTQYF
NA | TRBJ1-1 | TRBD1 | TRBV19 | TGTGCCAGTAGTATGAGGACAGGCCCTGAAGCTTTCTTT | CASSMRTGPEAFF
NA | TRBJ1-2 | TRBD1 | TRBV5-1 | TGCGCCAGCAGCTTGGATGGCCGCTGGGGACAGGGGAACGATGGCTACACCTTC | CASSLDGRWGQGNDGYTF
NA | TRBJ2-5 | NA | TRBV3-1/TRBV3-2 | TGTGCCAGCAGCCAAGATTCGGCGCTGCCCCAAGAGACCCAGTACTTC | CASSQDSALPQETQYF
NA | TRBJ1-2 | TRBD1 | TRBV6-5 | TGTGCCAGCAGGGGGACAGGGGGAATTAATGGCTACACCTTC | CASRGTGGINGYTF
NA | TRBJ2-1 | TRBD2 | TRBV10-3 | TGTGCCATCAGTGGAGAATACGGGGGGGTTTACAATGAGCAGTTCTTC | CAISGEYGGVYNEQFF
NA | TRBJ1-2 | NA | TRBV19 | TGTGCCAGTAGTATACTCCCCCCGGACTATGGCTACACCTTC | CASSILPPDYGYTF
NA | TRBJ2-5 | TRBD1 | TRBV24-1 | TGTGCCACCAGGGACAGGGGGCAAGAGACCCAGTACTTC | CATRDRGQETQYF
NA | TRBJ1-1 | NA | TRBV28 | TGTGCCAGCAGTTTACAGGGGAACACTGAAGCTTTCTTT | CASSLQGNTEAFF
NA | TRBJ2-5 | NA | TRBV12-3/TRBV12-4 | TGTGCCAGCAGTTTAGCGCTAGAGACCCAGTACTTC | CASSLALETQYF
NA | TRBJ1-1 | NA | TRBV7-9 | TGTGCCAGCAGCAATGAAGGGGACACTGAAGCTTTCTTT | CASSNEGDTEAFF
NA | TRBJ2-5 | TRBD1 | TRBV11-3 | TGTGCCAGCAGCTCTAACAGGGGAGAGACCCAGTACTTC | CASSSNRGETQYF
NA | TRBJ1-2 | TRBD1 | TRBV19 | TGTGCCATCCAGTCCCCGGGACAGGCGGGGGGCTACACCTTC | CAIQSPGQAGGYTF
NA | TRBJ2-2 | TRBD2 | TRBV9 | TGTGCCAGCAGCGTAGGAAGCGGGGGGTACACCGGGGAGCTGTTTTTT | CASSVGSGGYTGELFF
NA | TRBJ2-1 | NA | TRBV18 | TGTGCCAGCTCCCCTAACGGGCCGCGGGTTTACAATGAGCAGTTCTTC | CASSPNGPRVYNEQFF
few | TRBJ2-1 | NA | TRBV4-3 | TGCGCCAGCAGCCAAGACGGGAGTTCCTACAATGAGCAGTTCTTC | CASSQDGSSYNEQFF
NA | TRBJ1-5 | NA | TRBV6-5 | TGTGCCAGCAGTTACGGGGGAAGCAATCAGCCCCAGCATTTT | CASSYGGSNQPQHF
NA | TRBJ2-7 | TRBD1 | TRBV6-1 | TGTGCCAGCAGTTTGGGACAGGTACCCGAGCAGTACTTC | CASSLGQVPEQYF
NA | TRBJ2-5 | NA | TRBV7-6 | TGTGCCAGCAGTTCGGACAGCTCCCAAGAGACCCAGTACTTC | CASSSDSSQETQYF
few | TRBJ1-1 | NA | TRBV30 | TGTGCCTGGAGTACACTCATGAACACTGAAGCTTTCTTT | CAWSTLMNTEAFF
NA | TRBJ2-2 | NA | TRBV7-2 | TGTGCCAGCAGCTACGGGCCTACCACCGGGGAGCTGTTTTTT | CASSYGPTTGELFF
NA | TRBJ2-7 | NA | TRBV3-1/TRBV3-2 | TGTGCCAGCAGCCAAGACTGGCCCTACGAGCAGTACTTC | CASSQDWPYEQYF
NA | TRBJ1-2 | TRBD1 | TRBV28 | TGTGCCAGCAGCGATACTTGGACAGGCCACTACCTCTTTGGCTACACCTTC | CASSDTWTGHYLFGYTF
NA | TRBJ2-7 | NA | TRBV5-8 | TGTGCCAGCAGCTTGTCCCGGACTTCCTACGAGCAGTACTTC | CASSLSRTSYEQYF